The clone carrying this T cell receptor (beta chain) was detected once. CDR1 is MNHNY, CDR2 SVGAGI, per germline (reference sequence). V shed 2 bases and J 4 bases; nucleotides not matched to a gene: 5. CDR3 length: 15 residues. These data come from a study of blood T cell repertoires in COVID-19. Study background: Samples came from the United States, Italy and Spain, spanning acute and convalescent COVID-19. T cells, B-cell-depleted T cells, or PBMCs supplied cDNA or gDNA.

Under the authors' procedure: Counts of nucleated cells, estimated from reference gene primer amplification, were obtained. Assay used: immunoSEQ multiplex PCR; TCRdb lists only in-frame clones, some missing. V, J and clone size were drawn from that table, and D and trimming were deduced from the DNA. The sample lists approximately 220,000 clones, around 84% occurring once. The sequenced sample was peripheral blood. The V and J genes are TRBV6-6 and TRBJ2-3; 8 nucleotides match TRBD1. This sequence was found in a woman aged 55-75 years who had recovered from COVID-19. For the CDR3, the DNA is TGTGCCAGCAGTTACGGACAGGGTTTGCCAGATACGCAGTATTTT. It translates to CASSYGQGLPDTQYF.